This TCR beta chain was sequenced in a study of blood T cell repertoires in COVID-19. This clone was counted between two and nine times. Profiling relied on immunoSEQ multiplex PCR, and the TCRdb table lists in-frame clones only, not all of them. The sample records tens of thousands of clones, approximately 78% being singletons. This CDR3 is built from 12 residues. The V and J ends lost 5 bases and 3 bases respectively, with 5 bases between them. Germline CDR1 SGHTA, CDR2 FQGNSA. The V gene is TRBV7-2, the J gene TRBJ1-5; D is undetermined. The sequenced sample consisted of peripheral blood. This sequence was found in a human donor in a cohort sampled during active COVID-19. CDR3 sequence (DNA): TGTGCCAGCAGCAACAACAATCAGCCCCAGCATTTT. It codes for CASSNNNQPQHF.